These 25 T cell receptor beta chains were all obtained from the same sample, sequenced in a study of control samples from healthy donors and cancer patients. Libraries were prepared by immunoSEQ multiplex PCR; TCRdb keeps only in-frame clonotypes and omits some of them. The sample holds 60,000 to 75,000 clones, roughly 85% seen once. Sequenced sample: blood. Receptor source: a middle-aged man in good health.

CDR3 DNA sequence: TGTGCCAGCAGCTCCGGGGCGGGAGGCTACGAGCAGTACTTC. This sequence encodes CASSSGAGGYEQYF. This chain uses TRBV9 with TRBJ2-7; 8 bases agree with TRBD2. Germline V CDR1 and CDR2: SGDLS, YYNGEE. V lost 4 bases and J lost 3; bases outside the gene matches: 6. CDR3 length: 14 residues.

This chain joins TRBV11-3 and TRBJ2-3, with D hard to call. The CDR3 contains 14 residues. The V gene lost 1 base and the J gene lost 1 base, with 6 bases spanning the gap. Germline assignment: CDR1 SGHNT and CDR2 YENEEA. CDR3 DNA sequence: TGTGCCAGCAGCTTAGGTGGGGGCACAGATACGCAGTATTTT. It specifies CASSLGGGTDTQYF.

The V gene is TRBV6-5, the J gene TRBJ1-5; D is uncertain. V lost 6 bases, J lost 7 bases, and 13 bases lay in between. From germline, CDR1 is MNHEY and CDR2 SVGAGI. This CDR3 region has 13 residues. The chain's CDR3 is CASRSFREQPQHF. In DNA, the CDR3 is TGTGCCAGCAGATCCTTCCGGGAGCAGCCCCAGCATTTT.

This rearrangement joins TRBV27 to TRBJ2-1, with 11 bases identical to TRBD2. The CDR3 is 17 residues long. Looked up from germline, CDR1 is MNHEY and CDR2 is SMNVEV (reference sequence). V lost 1 base to trimming and J lost 4 bases; unmatched junction nucleotides: 6. This CDR3 reads CASSLYQTSGEYNEQFF. CDR3 nucleotides: TGTGCCAGCAGTTTATACCAGACTAGCGGGGAATACAATGAGCAGTTCTTC.

The V and J genes are TRBV30 and TRBJ1-5; no clear D. The CDR3 spans 13 residues. V was trimmed by 1 base and J by 7 bases, leaving 11 bases between them. Looked up from germline, CDR1 is GTSNPN and CDR2 is SVGIG (reference sequence). In nucleotides, the CDR3 is TGTGCCTGGAGTGCATCGTCGGACCAGCCCCAGCATTTT. Translating gives CAWSASSDQPQHF.

This clone appeared a single time. The CDR3 DNA sequence: TGTGCCACCTCGAGAGGGGGCACCACAGATACGCAGTATTTT. Translated, it gives CATSRGGTTDTQYF. The chain has TRBV24-1 and TRBJ2-3, with TRBD1 identical over 7 bases. Germline CDR1 reads KGHDR; CDR2 reads SFDVKD. Trimming at V came to 9 bases and at J to 2 bases, leaving 7 bases not matched to a gene. The CDR3 has 14 residues.

The gene calls are TRBV11-3 and TRBJ2-1, with D perhaps matching TRBD1 (5 bases). This CDR3 has 13 residues. V lost 3 bases to trimming and J lost 9 bases, with 12 bases between them. The germline V gene encodes CDR1 SGHNT and CDR2 YENEEA. CDR3 nucleotide sequence: TGTGCCAGCAGCTTGACAGCATCTACTGAGCAGTTCTTC. Amino acids: CASSLTASTEQFF.

The gene calls are TRBV28 and TRBJ1-1; D gene unclear. The CDR3 loop spans 14 amino acids. The V end lost 2 bases, the J end lost 1 base, and 8 bases lay between the germline ends. CDR1 and CDR2 from the germline V gene are MDHEN and SYDVKM. CDR3 sequence (DNA): TGTGCCAGCAGTTTAGAACAGTCGAACACTGAAGCTTTCTTT. Amino acid sequence: CASSLEQSNTEAFF. The full variable domain, in which reference TRBV28 and TRBJ1-1 provide the parts outside the CDR3, is DVKVTQSSRYLVKRTGEKVFLECVQDMDHENMFWYRQDPGLGLRLIYFSYDVKMKEKGDIPEGYSVSREKKERFSLILESASTNQTSMYLCASSLEQSNTEAFFGQGTRLTVV.

Here the CDR3 DNA reads TGCGCCAGCAGCCAAGATAGTACGGGGGTGGATGAAGCTTTCTTT. It is translated as CASSQDSTGVDEAFF. The chain uses TRBV4-1 and TRBJ1-1; TRBD1 might be the D (5 bases). V lost 0 bases to trimming and J lost 7 bases, with 15 bases between them. The CDR3 has 15 amino acids. Per germline, CDR1 MGHRA and CDR2 YSYEKL.

The rearrangement uses TRBV19 and TRBJ1-1; D gene ambiguous. Germline-derived CDR1 and CDR2 are LNHDA and SQIVND (reference sequence). The V and J ends lost 7 bases and 1 base respectively, with 10 bases between them. The CDR3 has 13 residues. The CDR3: CASTLQENTEAFF. Written as DNA, the CDR3 is TGTGCCAGTACCTTACAAGAGAACACTGAAGCTTTCTTT.

The chain links TRBV6-2 or TRBV6-3 to TRBJ2-1, with D tentatively TRBD2 (6 bases). V shed 2 bases and J shed 3 bases, with 11 bases lying between them. The CDR3 contains 15 residues. CDR1 and CDR2 from the germline V gene are MNHEY and SVGEGT. The DNA for the CDR3 is TGTGCCAGCAGTTACGCGGGGATCGACTACAATGAGCAGTTCTTC. Its protein is CASSYAGIDYNEQFF.

The chain is built from TRBV29-1 and TRBJ2-3; a possible D gene is TRBD2 (5 bases). This CDR3 contains 13 residues. Germline V gene data show CDR1 as SQVTM and CDR2 as ANQGSEA. V lost 5 bases and J lost 4, with 13 bases in between. DNA of the CDR3: TGCAGCGTTCGAGCGACCGGGGCAGATACGCAGTATTTT. Protein product: CSVRATGADTQYF.

CDR3 in DNA: TGTGCCTGGTCCATTTCGGGCCACCCCTCTGGGGCCAACGTCCTGACTTTC. Translation gives CAWSISGHPSGANVLTF. The J gene is TRBJ2-6, the V gene TRBV30; D is ambiguous. Germline CDR1 GTSNPN, CDR2 SVGIG (reference sequence). CDR3 length: 17 residues. V lost 5 bases to trimming and J lost 0 bases, with 17 bases between them.

J is TRBJ2-6 and V is TRBV27; either TRBD1 or TRBD2 may supply D (5 bases each). Per germline, CDR1 MNHEY and CDR2 SMNVEV (reference sequence). Trimming stripped 3 bases from V and 0 bases from J, with 12 bases between. The CDR3 is made up of 17 amino acids. CDR3 coding DNA: TGTGCCAGCAGTTTCCCGGGACGCTACTCTGGGGCCAACGTCCTGACTTTC. Translated: CASSFPGRYSGANVLTF.

A few counts support this clone. This chain connects TRBV7-3 to TRBJ1-6; a weak D match, TRBD1 (5 bases). This CDR3 is built from 14 residues. Looked up from germline, CDR1 is SGHTA and CDR2 is FQGTGA. Deletions cut 5 bases from V and 7 bases from J, with 12 bases between. CDR3 DNA: TGTGCCAGCAGCGCCCAGGGACTAAATTCACCCCTCCACTTT. It yields the protein CASSAQGLNSPLHF.

The genes are TRBV28 and TRBJ1-5; D perhaps matches TRBD1 (5 bases). The CDR3 is made up of 15 amino acids. V lost 3 bases to trimming and J lost 4 bases, with 13 bases between them. Germline CDR1 MDHEN, CDR2 SYDVKM. The CDR3 is CASSLRTGGNQPQHF. The CDR3 coding sequence is TGTGCCAGCAGTTTGCGCACGGGGGGGAATCAGCCCCAGCATTTT.

V is TRBV6-5 and J is TRBJ1-4; 10 bases map to TRBD1. J was trimmed by 7 bases and V by 0 bases; bases with no gene match: 5. Germline values: CDR1 MNHEY, CDR2 SVGAGI. This CDR3 is built from 16 residues. The CDR3 region has the DNA TGTGCCAGCAGTTACTCGACAGGGGGCGGGGGTGAAAAACTGTTTTTT. Translation gives CASSYSTGGGGEKLFF.

The chain couples TRBV5-5 to TRBJ2-7; D may match TRBD1 or TRBD2 (5 bases each). CDR1 SGHKS and CDR2 YYEKEE come from the germline V gene (reference sequence). This CDR3 region has 13 residues. Trimming took 2 bases from V and 6 from J, leaving 12 bases between them. Written as DNA, the CDR3 is TGTGCCAGCAGCTTCCGGGACCCCCGCGAGCAGTACTTC. This codes for CASSFRDPREQYF.

Only a few counts were recorded for this clone. The rearrangement joins TRBV25-1 to TRBJ2-1; the D is unclear. The CDR3 covers 10 residues. Germline CDR1 and CDR2: MGHDK and SYGVNS. V was clipped by 3 bases and J by 8 bases, with 2 bases between them. In DNA form, the CDR3 reads TGTGCCAGCAGTGAGCATGAGCAGTTCTTC. Protein sequence: CASSEHEQFF. Full variable domain (missing parts from reference TRBV25-1 and TRBJ2-1): EADIYQTPRYLVIGTGKKITLECSQTMGHDKMYWYQQDPGMELHLIHYSYGVNSTEKGDLSSESTVSRIRTEHFPLTLESARPSHTSQYLCASSEHEQFFGPGTRLTVL.

The chain uses TRBV28 and TRBJ1-3, with D maybe TRBD1 (6 bases). V was shortened by 5 bases and J by 7 bases, with 9 bases between the two germline ends. The CDR3 consists of 12 residues. CDR1 is MDHEN and CDR2 is SYDVKM in the germline V gene. The DNA of the CDR3 is TGTGCCAGCAGTGAGAGGGGGAACACCATATATTTT. Amino acids: CASSERGNTIYF.

The chain is built from TRBV28 and TRBJ2-6; D perhaps matches TRBD1 (6 bases). Between the trimmed V and J ends, which lost 6 bases and 2 bases, there was a span of 20 bases. Per the germline V gene, CDR1 is MDHEN and CDR2 is SYDVKM. CDR3 length: 18 amino acids. This CDR3 is CASRIVGQISAGANVLTF. The CDR3 nucleotides are TGTGCCAGCAGAATTGTGGGACAAATAAGTGCTGGGGCCAACGTCCTGACTTTC.

The rearrangement joins TRBV28 to TRBJ2-1, with unresolved D. Trimming took 3 bases from V and 9 from J, leaving 12 bases between them. CDR3 size: 13 residues. From germline, CDR1 is MDHEN and CDR2 SYDVKM. The CDR3 reads CASSFRPKGEQFF. CDR3 nucleotides: TGTGCCAGCAGTTTTAGGCCCAAGGGTGAGCAGTTCTTC.

V is TRBV4-1 and J is TRBJ1-1; TRBD1 is a possible D gene (5 bases). The CDR3 totals 15 residues. The V end lost 3 bases, the J end lost 6 bases, and 17 bases lay between the germline ends. Germline V gene lookup returns CDR1 MGHRA and CDR2 YSYEKL. CDR3 bases: TGCGCCAGCAGCCAGCCCTTTGGGGCAGAGGCTGAAGCTTTCTTT. It is translated as CASSQPFGAEAEAFF.

This clone was detected a few times. The chain uses TRBV9 and TRBJ2-5; D possibly corresponds to TRBD2 (6 bases). Deletions cut 0 bases from V and 5 bases from J, with 14 bases between. This CDR3 comprises 15 residues. The germline V gene has CDR1 SGDLS and CDR2 YYNGEE. The CDR3 sequence is CASSVAGAPTETQYF. In DNA, the CDR3 is TGTGCCAGCAGCGTAGCGGGAGCACCCACCGAGACCCAGTACTTC.

This clone was counted between two and nine times. The chain joins TRBV7-2 to TRBJ2-1, with TRBD2 identical over 14 bases. The CDR3 length is 18 residues. Per the germline V gene, CDR1 is SGHTA and CDR2 is FQGNSA. Trimming at V came to 1 base and at J to 5 bases, leaving 7 bases not matched to a gene. In DNA form, the CDR3 reads TGTGCCAGCAGCTTAGAGGGGACTAGCGGGAGATCCCACAATGAGCAGTTCTTC. Amino acid sequence: CASSLEGTSGRSHNEQFF.